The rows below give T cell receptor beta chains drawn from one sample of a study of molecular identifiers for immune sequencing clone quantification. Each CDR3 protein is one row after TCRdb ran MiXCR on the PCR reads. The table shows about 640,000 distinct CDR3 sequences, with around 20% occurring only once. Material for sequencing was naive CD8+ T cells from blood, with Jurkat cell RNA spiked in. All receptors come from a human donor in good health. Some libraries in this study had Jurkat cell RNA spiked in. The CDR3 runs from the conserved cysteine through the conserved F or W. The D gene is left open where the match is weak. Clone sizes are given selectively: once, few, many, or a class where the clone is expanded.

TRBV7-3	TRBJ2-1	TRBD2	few	CASSPHPHLAGNSYNEQFF	TGTGCCAGCAGCCCTCACCCCCATCTAGCGGGAAACTCCTACAATGAGCAGTTCTTC
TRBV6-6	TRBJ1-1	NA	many	CASTEGALNTEAFF	TGTGCCAGCACTGAAGGGGCCTTGAACACTGAAGCTTTCTTT
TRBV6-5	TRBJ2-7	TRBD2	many	CASSYSRLAGDPSYEQYF	TGTGCCAGCAGTTACTCGAGGTTAGCGGGAGATCCCTCCTACGAGCAGTACTTC
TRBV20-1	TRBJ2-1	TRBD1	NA	CSAFRDRGTDEQFF	TGCAGTGCTTTCCGGGACAGGGGGACGGATGAGCAGTTCTTC
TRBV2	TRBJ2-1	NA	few	CAIQYTGNEQFF	TGTGCCATCCAATATACGGGGAATGAGCAGTTCTTC
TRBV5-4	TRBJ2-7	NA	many	CASSWGAGYEQYF	TGTGCCAGCAGCTGGGGGGCTGGCTACGAGCAGTACTTC
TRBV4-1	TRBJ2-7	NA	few	CASSFIAGGGYEQYF	TGCGCCAGCAGCTTCATTGCAGGGGGAGGCTACGAGCAGTACTTC
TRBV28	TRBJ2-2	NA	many	CASKSTGFNTGELFF	TGTGCCAGCAAGTCGACAGGTTTTAACACCGGGGAGCTGTTTTTT
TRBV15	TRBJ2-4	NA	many	CATRPGAGAKNIQYF	TGTGCCACCAGACCGGGAGCGGGAGCCAAAAACATTCAGTACTTC
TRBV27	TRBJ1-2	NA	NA	CASSQSRTGNYGYTF	TGTGCCAGCAGCCAGTCCCGAACAGGGAACTATGGCTACACCTTC
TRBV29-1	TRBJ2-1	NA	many	CSVVNTPDNEQFF	TGCAGCGTTGTGAACACCCCAGACAATGAGCAGTTCTTC
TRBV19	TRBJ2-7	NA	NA	CANSGPGENYEQYF	TGTGCCAACTCGGGGCCAGGGGAAAACTACGAGCAGTACTTC
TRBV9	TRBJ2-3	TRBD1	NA	CASSPPPHTGVVTDTQYF	TGTGCCAGCAGCCCCCCCCCCCACACAGGGGTTGTGACAGATACGCAGTATTTT
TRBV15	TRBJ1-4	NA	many	CATSEYGRGEKLFF	TGTGCCACCAGTGAATACGGAAGGGGTGAAAAACTGTTTTTT
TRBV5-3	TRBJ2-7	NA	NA	CASSLRLESYEQYF	TGTGCCAGCAGCTTGAGGCTCGAGAGCTACGAGCAGTACTTC
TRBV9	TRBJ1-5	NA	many	CASSVEQNQPQHF	TGTGCCAGCAGCGTAGAACAGAATCAGCCCCAGCATTTT
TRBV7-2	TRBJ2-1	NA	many	CASSSPPEVEQFF	TGTGCCAGCAGCTCCCCCCCCGAGGTTGAGCAGTTCTTC
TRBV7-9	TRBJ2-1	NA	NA	CASSYAKGTAHNEQFF	TGTGCCAGCAGCTACGCCAAGGGTACGGCGCACAATGAGCAGTTCTTC
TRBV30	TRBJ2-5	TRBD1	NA	CAWEGQGQETQCF	TGTGCCTGGGAGGGACAGGGGCAAGAGACCCAGTGCTTC
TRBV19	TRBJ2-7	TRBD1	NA	CASSIGLQGAREQYF	TGTGCCAGTAGTATTGGCTTACAGGGGGCGCGTGAGCAGTACTTC
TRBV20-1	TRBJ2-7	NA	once	CSAGVVAATSSYEQYF	TGCAGTGCTGGTGTGGTAGCCGCCACAAGTTCCTACGAGCAGTACTTC
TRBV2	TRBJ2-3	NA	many	CASTEGGRTSTDTQYF	TGTGCCAGCACGGAGGGGGGGCGAACTAGCACAGATACGCAGTATTTT
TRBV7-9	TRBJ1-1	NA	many	CASSLVRQIEAFF	TGTGCCAGCAGCTTAGTTCGGCAAATTGAAGCTTTCTTT
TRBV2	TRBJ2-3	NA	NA	CADSESPGAQGDTQYF	TGTGCCGACAGTGAAAGTCCGGGAGCACAGGGAGATACGCAGTATTTT
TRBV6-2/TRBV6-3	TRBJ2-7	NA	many	CASSYGSHEQYF	TGTGCCAGCAGTTATGGAAGCCACGAGCAGTACTTC
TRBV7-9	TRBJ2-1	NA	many	CASRGTAAYNEQFF	TGTGCCAGCAGGGGAACTGCCGCCTACAATGAGCAGTTCTTC
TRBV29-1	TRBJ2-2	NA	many	CSVPTDNANTGELFF	TGCAGCGTTCCAACGGACAACGCGAACACCGGGGAGCTGTTTTTT
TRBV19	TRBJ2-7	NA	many	CASSPGSYEQYF	TGTGCCAGCAGCCCCGGCTCCTACGAGCAGTACTTC
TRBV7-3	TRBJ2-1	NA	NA	CASSVWESSYNEQFF	TGTGCCAGCAGCGTCTGGGAAAGCTCCTACAATGAGCAGTTCTTC
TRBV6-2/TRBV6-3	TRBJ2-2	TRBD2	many	CATSFSGTRDTGELFF	TGTGCCACCTCATTTTCCGGGACTAGGGACACCGGGGAGCTGTTTTTT
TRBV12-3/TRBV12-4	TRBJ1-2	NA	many	CASSSGVSAGYTF	TGTGCCAGCAGTTCAGGGGTCTCGGCGGGCTACACCTTC